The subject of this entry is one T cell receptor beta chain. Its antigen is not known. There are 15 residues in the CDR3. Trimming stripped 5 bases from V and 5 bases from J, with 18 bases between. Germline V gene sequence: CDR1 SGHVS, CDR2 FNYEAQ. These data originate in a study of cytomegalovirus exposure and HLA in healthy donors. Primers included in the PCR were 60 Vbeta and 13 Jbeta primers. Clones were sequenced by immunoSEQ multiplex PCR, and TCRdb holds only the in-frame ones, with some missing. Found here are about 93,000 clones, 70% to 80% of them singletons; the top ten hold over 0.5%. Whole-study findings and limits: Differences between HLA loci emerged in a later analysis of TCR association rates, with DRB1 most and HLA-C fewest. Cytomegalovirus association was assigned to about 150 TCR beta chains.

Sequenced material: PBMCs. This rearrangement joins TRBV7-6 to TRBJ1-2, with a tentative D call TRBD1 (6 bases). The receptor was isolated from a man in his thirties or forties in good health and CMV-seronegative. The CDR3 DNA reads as TGTGCCAGCAGCCTAGAGGAGACAGGCTTATATGGCTACACCTTC. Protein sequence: CASSLEETGLYGYTF.